What follows are 17 T cell receptor beta chains derived from one specimen sequenced in a study of CD8 T cells in Susac syndrome (dated by TCRdb to the late 2010s). Libraries were made using the immunoSEQ multiplex PCR assay. RNA was extracted using the RNeasy kit, and about 0.45 to 1 ug of the RNA was reverse transcribed with random hexamers. Starting from the raw public reads, TCRdb applied fastp trimming at Q25, assembled clones with MiXCR and retained in-frame beta chains. Each CDR3 protein gets just one entry, which takes the most common genes and DNA from the rows behind it. The sample table shows some 60,000 distinct CDR3 sequences, and around 90% are seen once. The ten largest clones represent 0.15% to 0.25% of the sample. The sequenced sample consisted of CD8+ T cells from PBMCs. The receptors were gathered from a human donor in good health.

This chain connects TRBV27 to TRBJ1-2; 12 bases fit TRBD1. The germline V gene has CDR1 MNHEY and CDR2 SMNVEV (reference sequence). The length of the CDR3 is 18 residues. The ends lost 0 bases at V and 4 bases at J; junction bases unmatched: 9. The CDR3 sequence: CASSLSIGTGGPVYGYTF. The CDR3 DNA is TGTGCCAGCAGTTTATCGATCGGGACAGGGGGCCCGGTCTATGGCTACACCTTC.

A single count supports this clonotype. V gene TRBV27 combines with J gene TRBJ2-2; no definite D call. CDR3 length: 14 residues. Germline loops: CDR1 MNHEY, CDR2 SMNVEV (reference sequence). V was cut by 8 bases and J by 1 base, with 11 bases left in between. The CDR3 reads CASQTAKNTGELFF. The CDR3 nucleotides read TGTGCCAGCCAGACGGCAAAGAACACCGGGGAGCTGTTTTTT.

V and J are TRBV3-1 and TRBJ2-7; 7 nucleotides line up with TRBD2. Germline V gene data show CDR1 as LGHDT and CDR2 as YNNKEL (reference sequence). CDR3 length: 14 residues. V gave up 4 bases and J gave up 4 bases; unmatched junction bases: 7. The CDR3 DNA reads TGTGCCAGCAGCCTTGGACTAGTAGTTTACGAGCAGTACTTC. The encoded protein is CASSLGLVVYEQYF.

The chain carries TRBV19 and TRBJ1-5; D perhaps matches TRBD1 (5 bases). CDR3 length equals 17 residues. CDR1 and CDR2 (germline): LNHDA, SQIVND (reference sequence). V lost 6 bases and J lost 1, with 19 bases in between. CDR3 in amino acids: CASSPRSGTESNQPQHF. CDR3 nucleotide sequence: TGTGCCAGTAGCCCTAGATCCGGGACCGAAAGCAATCAGCCCCAGCATTTT.

The chain carries TRBV2 and TRBJ1-5; D not certain. CDR1 is SNHLY, CDR2 FYNNEI, per germline. This CDR3 has 12 amino acids. V gave up 6 bases and J gave up 7 bases, with 10 bases separating them. The CDR3 loop is CASSSVGQPQHF. The CDR3 region has the DNA TGTGCCAGCAGCTCGGTTGGGCAGCCCCAGCATTTT. Full variable domain (missing parts from reference TRBV2 and TRBJ1-5): EPEVTQTPSHQVTQMGQEVILRCVPISNHLYFYWYRQILGQKVEFLVSFYNNEISEKSEIFDDQFSVERPDGSNFTLKIRSTKLEDSAMYFCASSSVGQPQHFGDGTRLSIL.

The chain carries TRBV20-1 and TRBJ2-7, with D possibly matching TRBD1 (5 bases). V dropped 7 bases and J dropped 3 bases, with 19 bases sitting between them. Germline assignment: CDR1 DFQATT and CDR2 SNEGSKA (reference sequence). The CDR3 is 14 amino acids. This chain's CDR3 is CSVIPRDRDYEQYF. The DNA for the CDR3 is TGCAGTGTCATCCCCCGCGACAGAGACTACGAGCAGTACTTC.

CDR3 bases: TGTGCCAGCAGCGTGAGCGGGGGGGCAAACACCGGGGAGCTGTTTTTT. This sequence encodes CASSVSGGANTGELFF. J is TRBJ2-2 and V is TRBV9, with TRBD2 matching over 10 bases. CDR1 SGDLS and CDR2 YYNGEE come from the germline V gene. This CDR3 spans 16 amino acids. With 2 bases clipped from V and 2 bases from J, the junction kept 3 bases outside the gene matches.

CDR3 nucleotides: TGTGCCAGTAGTCTAGCGGGGTTCCACGAGCAGTACTTC. This codes for CASSLAGFHEQYF. The gene calls are TRBV19 and TRBJ2-7, with 9 bases that match TRBD2. CDR3 length: 13 amino acids. CDR1 is LNHDA, CDR2 SQIVND, per germline (reference sequence). V lost 5 bases, J lost 5 bases, and 4 bases stayed unmatched.

CDR3 bases: TGTGCCAGCAGCGGGAGCAATCAGCCCCAGCATTTT. Protein product: CASSGSNQPQHF. This sequence joins TRBV7-9 and TRBJ1-5; D remains unclear. Germline CDR1 SEHNR, CDR2 FQNEAQ (reference sequence). CDR3 length: 12 residues. V lost 5 bases, J lost 1 base, and 3 bases lay in between.

In its sample, this clonotype was seen once. V gene TRBV4-2 combines with J gene TRBJ2-5, with D perhaps matching TRBD2 (6 bases). The germline V and J ends were trimmed by 3 bases and 4 bases, with 18 bases remaining between them. There are 16 residues in the CDR3. The germline gives CDR1 LGHNA, CDR2 YNFKEQ. The CDR3 coding sequence is TGTGCCAGCAGCCATTCAATGGGGGAGGCCGGAGAGACCCAGTACTTC. The encoded protein is CASSHSMGEAGETQYF.

The chain combines TRBV27 with TRBJ2-4; 7 nucleotides align to TRBD1. CDR1 and CDR2 from the germline V gene are MNHEY and SMNVEV (reference sequence). V shed 2 bases, J shed 5 bases, and the junction held 3 bases outside the gene matches. The CDR3 is made up of 14 amino acids. Here the CDR3 reads CASSLRDSQNIQYF. CDR3 DNA sequence: TGTGCCAGCAGTTTAAGGGACAGCCAAAACATTCAGTACTTC.

The chain couples TRBV30 to TRBJ1-1, with a weak D call TRBD1 (6 bases). This CDR3 contains 14 residues. V was cut by 2 bases and J by 6 bases, with 16 bases left in between. The germline CDR1 and CDR2 sequences are GTSNPN and SVGIG (reference sequence). The CDR3 sequence: CAWSYRDERAEAFF. CDR3 nucleotides: TGTGCCTGGAGTTACAGGGACGAACGCGCTGAAGCTTTCTTT.

The chain uses TRBV4-1 and TRBJ2-1; TRBD2 aligns across 7 bases. Germline V CDR1 and CDR2: MGHRA, YSYEKL. The CDR3 is 15 amino acids. The V and J ends lost 6 bases and 0 bases, in that order; junction bases with no gene match: 5. CDR3 DNA sequence: TGCGCCAGCAGGCAGCGGGGAAGCTCCTACAATGAGCAGTTCTTC. Translation gives CASRQRGSSYNEQFF.

This chain uses TRBV2 with TRBJ2-1, with 8 positions matching TRBD1. The J segment lost 1 base and the V segment lost 3 bases, leaving 2 bases of the junction unmatched. The CDR3 sequence is 15 residues long. Per germline, CDR1 SNHLY and CDR2 FYNNEI. CDR3 amino acids: CASSERQGSYNEQFF. Here the CDR3 DNA reads TGTGCCAGCAGTGAGAGACAGGGGTCCTACAATGAGCAGTTCTTC.

The chain uses TRBV4-2 and TRBJ2-7, with TRBD1 as a possible D gene (6 bases). This CDR3 has 15 residues. Germline loops: CDR1 LGHNA, CDR2 YNFKEQ. Trimming removed 0 bases from V and 6 bases from J, with 15 bases in between. DNA of the CDR3: TGTGCCAGCAGCCAAGATGCAGGGGAGATGCGCGAGCAGTACTTC. This sequence encodes CASSQDAGEMREQYF.

The CDR3 region is CAISESVGARDGELFF. The CDR3 nucleotides are TGTGCCATCAGTGAGTCCGTCGGTGCCCGGGACGGGGAGCTGTTTTTT. The chain links TRBV10-3 to TRBJ2-2; a weak D match, TRBD2 (5 bases). The CDR3 sequence is 16 residues long. Trimming took off 0 bases at V and 7 bases at J, with 15 bases between the two ends. Germline CDR1 reads ENHRY; CDR2 reads SYGVKD.

The gene calls are TRBV27 and TRBJ1-1; no firm D call. CDR3 length equals 12 residues. V lost 2 bases to trimming and J lost 7 bases, with 8 bases between them. CDR1 is MNHEY and CDR2 is SMNVEV in the germline V gene (reference sequence). The CDR3 loop reads CASSLGGGEAFF. CDR3 sequence (DNA): TGTGCCAGCAGTTTAGGCGGCGGTGAAGCTTTCTTT.